What follows describes a single T cell receptor beta chain. The antigen is unknown. Within Nashville, Tennessee resided all donors, each a Caucasian adult. Investigators spread the genomic DNA of each subset evenly over several immunoSEQ plates. The method was immunoSEQ multiplex PCR; TCRdb's version includes in-frame clones alone and lacks a portion of them. This repertoire shows more than 550,000 clones, less than 95% found once; its top ten account for around a third. This sample stems from a study of shared clonotypes between healthy human individuals. Findings and limits, study-wide: Tissue TCR repertoires likely differ from these blood-only repertoires.

Germline CDR1 SGDLS, CDR2 YYNGEE. This CDR3 contains 13 residues. Trimming removed 6 bases from V and 2 bases from J; junction bases left unmatched: 3. This sequence joins TRBV9 and TRBJ1-2, with 8 bases that match TRBD1. The sequenced sample was memory CD8+ T cells from PBMCs. Subset defined: CD45RO+ cells pooled with CCR7-negative TemRA cells. This receptor was taken from a man aged 18 to 29 in good health. Some clones in this sample may be carry-over from other donors' samples. In DNA form, the CDR3 reads TGTGCCAGCACCACAGGGGGAAACTATGGCTACACCTTC. Its translation is CASTTGGNYGYTF.